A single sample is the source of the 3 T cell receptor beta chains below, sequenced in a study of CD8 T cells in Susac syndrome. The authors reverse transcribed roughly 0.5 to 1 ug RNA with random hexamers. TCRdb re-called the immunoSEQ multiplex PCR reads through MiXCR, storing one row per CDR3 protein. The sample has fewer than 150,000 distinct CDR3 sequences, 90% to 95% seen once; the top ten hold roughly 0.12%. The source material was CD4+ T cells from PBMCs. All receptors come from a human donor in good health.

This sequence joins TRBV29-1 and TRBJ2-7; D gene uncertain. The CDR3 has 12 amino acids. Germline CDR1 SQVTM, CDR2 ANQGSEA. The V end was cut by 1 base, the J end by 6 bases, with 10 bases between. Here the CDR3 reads CSVEGGFGEQYF. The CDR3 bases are TGCAGCGTTGAAGGGGGTTTTGGCGAGCAGTACTTC.

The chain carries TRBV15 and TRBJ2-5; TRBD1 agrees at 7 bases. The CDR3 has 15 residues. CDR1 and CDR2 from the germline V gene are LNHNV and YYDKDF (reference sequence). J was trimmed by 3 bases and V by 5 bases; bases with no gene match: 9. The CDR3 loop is CATSGRWDREETQYF. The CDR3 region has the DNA TGTGCCACCAGCGGACGCTGGGACAGAGAAGAGACCCAGTACTTC.

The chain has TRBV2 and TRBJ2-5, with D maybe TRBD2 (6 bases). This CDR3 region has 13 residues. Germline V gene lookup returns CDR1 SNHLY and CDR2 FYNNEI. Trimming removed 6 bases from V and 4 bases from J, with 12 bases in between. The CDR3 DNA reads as TGTGCCAGCAGCCGGGACTCCGGAGAGACCCAGTACTTC. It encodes CASSRDSGETQYF.